The 9 T cell receptor beta chains reported below all come from one sample, sequenced in a study of T cell changes during pregnancy in multiple sclerosis. TCRdb's table, derived via immunoSEQ multiplex PCR, lists solely in-frame clones and lacks some. This sample carries around 88,000 clones, 85% to 95% of them seen once, and the ten largest clones take approximately 2.6%. Sequenced here: peripheral blood, sampled in the first trimester of pregnancy. Receptors were obtained from a female donor with multiple sclerosis, enrolled in a pregnancy study.

The rearrangement links TRBV10-1 to TRBJ2-7; weak D call: TRBD2 (7 bases). The V and J ends lost 6 bases and 6 bases respectively, with 15 bases between them. Per germline, CDR1 WNHNN and CDR2 SYGVQD (reference sequence). The CDR3 is made up of 13 amino acids. Written as DNA, the CDR3 is TGCGCCAGCAGGGGGAGGGGGTGTCGCGAGCAGTACTTC. Translating it yields CASRGRGCREQYF.

The V and J genes are TRBV5-1 and TRBJ1-5, with a possible D match to TRBD1 (6 bases). Germline CDR1 reads SGHRS; CDR2 reads YFSETQ. CDR3 length: 14 residues. V lost 0 bases and J lost 6, with 10 bases in between. CDR3 region: CASSLVQGGQPQHF. CDR3 nucleotide sequence: TGCGCCAGCAGCTTGGTACAGGGCGGTCAGCCCCAGCATTTT.

V and J are TRBV9 and TRBJ1-2, with 9 bases lining up with TRBD1. CDR1 is SGDLS, CDR2 YYNGEE, per germline. The length of the CDR3 is 14 residues. With V trimmed by 0 bases and J by 13 bases, 10 bases remained unmatched. The CDR3 reads CASSVALSQGAFTF. Here the CDR3 DNA reads TGTGCCAGCAGCGTAGCCCTCTCACAGGGGGCATTCACCTTC. Full variable domain (rest looked up from reference TRBV9 and TRBJ1-2): DSGVTQTPKHLITATGQRVTLRCSPRSGDLSVYWYQQSLDQGLQFLIQYYNGEERAKGNILERFSAQQFPDLHSELNLSSLELGDSALYFCASSVALSQGAFTFGSGTRLTVV.

This clone was counted once. The CDR3 spells CASSFAGGLNEQYF. CDR3 bases: TGTGCCAGCAGTTTCGCGGGAGGGCTTAACGAGCAGTACTTC. This chain connects TRBV27 to TRBJ2-7; 9 bases fit TRBD2. The CDR3 sequence is 14 residues long. After removal of 3 bases from V and 5 bases from J, the junction contained 5 bases not matched to a gene. Germline V lookup: CDR1 MNHEY, CDR2 SMNVEV (reference sequence).

V is TRBV28 and J is TRBJ1-5; the D gene is possibly TRBD1 (6 bases). The CDR3 contains 15 residues. Trimming shortened V by 6 bases and J by 5 bases, and 17 bases separated the two germline ends. The germline CDR1 and CDR2 sequences are MDHEN and SYDVKM. The CDR3 loop reads CASRPGPGVYQPQHF. The CDR3, as DNA: TGTGCCAGCAGGCCAGGCCCAGGGGTCTATCAGCCCCAGCATTTT.

V and J are TRBV10-1 and TRBJ2-5, with D uncertain. The CDR3 length is 15 residues. Germline V gives CDR1 WNHNN, CDR2 SYGVQD (reference sequence). V lost 8 bases and J 0 bases, leaving 16 bases between the germline ends. The CDR3 region has the DNA TGCGCCAGCCCTAGACCCAAGCCTAACCAAGAGACCCAGTACTTC. It yields the protein CASPRPKPNQETQYF.

The chain links TRBV29-1 to TRBJ2-7; 13 bases agree with TRBD2. Germline trimming cut 6 bases from V and 7 bases from J; bases unmatched to any gene: 9. The germline V gene has CDR1 SQVTM and CDR2 ANQGSEA. The CDR3 is made up of 14 amino acids. The CDR3 loop is CSVQTSGRGPEQYF. In nucleotides, the CDR3 is TGCAGCGTGCAAACTAGCGGGAGGGGCCCTGAGCAGTACTTC.

The rearrangement links TRBV2 to TRBJ1-1; D is perhaps TRBD1 (6 bases). This CDR3 contains 13 residues. Trimming shortened V by 5 bases and J by 7 bases, and 14 bases separated the two germline ends. The germline V gene encodes CDR1 SNHLY and CDR2 FYNNEI. CDR3 in DNA: TGTGCCAGCAGTCGAACAGGGCGAAATGAAGCTTTCTTT. It specifies CASSRTGRNEAFF.

The chain carries TRBV7-9 and TRBJ2-7, with D unresolved. Germline CDR1 and CDR2: SEHNR and FQNEAQ (reference sequence). The V gene lost 5 bases and the J gene lost 2 bases, with 13 bases spanning the gap. The CDR3 runs to 14 residues. DNA of the CDR3: TGTGCCAGCAGCGAGGAACTGCCTCCCTACGAGCAGTACTTC. Translating it yields CASSEELPPYEQYF.